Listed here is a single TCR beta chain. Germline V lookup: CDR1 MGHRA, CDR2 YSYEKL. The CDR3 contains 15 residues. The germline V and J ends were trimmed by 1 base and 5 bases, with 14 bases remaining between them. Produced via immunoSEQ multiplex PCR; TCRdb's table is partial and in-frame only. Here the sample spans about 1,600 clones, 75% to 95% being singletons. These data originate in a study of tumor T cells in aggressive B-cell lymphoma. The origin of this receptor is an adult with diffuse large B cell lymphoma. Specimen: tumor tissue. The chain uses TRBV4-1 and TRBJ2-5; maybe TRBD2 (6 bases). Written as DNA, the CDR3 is TGCGCCAGCAGCCAAGGTGCGGGGCTAGCCGAGACCCAGTACTTC. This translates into CASSQGAGLAETQYF.